This TCR beta chain was recovered during a study of blood T cell repertoires in COVID-19. Study as a whole: COVID-19 samples from acute and convalescent phases originated in the United States, Italy and Spain. PBMCs, B-cell-depleted T cells, or T cells were the source of the cDNA or gDNA that made up the material.

With regard to this clone: The junction departs from the called germline gene at one end, perhaps through a read error.

As originally analysed: Reference gene primers were amplified, and this amplification served to estimate nucleated cell counts. TCRdb's table, derived via immunoSEQ multiplex PCR, lists solely in-frame clones and lacks some. V and J calls plus clone size are reproduced from that table; the DNA served to infer D and trimming. Counted here are over 60,000 clones, 70% to 90% occurring once; the ten biggest clones make up approximately 11%. The sequence derives from a man in his 70s with active or convalescent COVID-19. The sample consisted of peripheral blood.

Written as DNA, the CDR3 is TGTGCCAGCAAAAAGGGGGTTAATCGGCCCCAGCATTTT. The encoded protein is CASKKGVNRPQHF. V gene TRBV27 combines with J gene TRBJ1-5, with TRBD1 as a possible D gene (6 bases). Germline CDR1 and CDR2: MNHEY and SMNVEV (reference sequence). This CDR3 is 13 amino acids long.